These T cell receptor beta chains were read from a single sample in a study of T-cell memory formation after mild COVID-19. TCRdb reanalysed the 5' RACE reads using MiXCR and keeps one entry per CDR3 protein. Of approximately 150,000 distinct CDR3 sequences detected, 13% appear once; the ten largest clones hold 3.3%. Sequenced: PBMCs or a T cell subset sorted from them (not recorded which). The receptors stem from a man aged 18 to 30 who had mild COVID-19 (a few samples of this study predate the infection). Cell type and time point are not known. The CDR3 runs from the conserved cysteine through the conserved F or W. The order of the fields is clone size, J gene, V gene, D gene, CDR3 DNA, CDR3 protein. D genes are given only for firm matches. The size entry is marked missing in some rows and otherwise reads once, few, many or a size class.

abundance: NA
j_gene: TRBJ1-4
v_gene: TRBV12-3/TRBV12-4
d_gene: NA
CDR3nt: TGTGCCAGCAGTTCACCACAGGGTTCTAATGAAAAACTGTTTTTT
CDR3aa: CASSSPQGSNEKLFF

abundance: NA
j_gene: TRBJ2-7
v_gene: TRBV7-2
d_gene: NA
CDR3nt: TGTGCCAGCAGTCCCCCCTCCTACGAGCAGTACTTC
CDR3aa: CASSPPSYEQYF

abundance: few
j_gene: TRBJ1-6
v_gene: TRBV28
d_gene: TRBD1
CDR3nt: TGTGCCAGCAGTCCACGGACAGGTCGGAATAATTCACCCCTCCACTTT
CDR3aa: CASSPRTGRNNSPLHF

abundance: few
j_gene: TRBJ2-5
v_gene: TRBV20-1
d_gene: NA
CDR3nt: TGCAGTGCCCCCCGGAGGGGGCCTCGAGAGACCCAGTACTTC
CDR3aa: CSAPRRGPRETQYF

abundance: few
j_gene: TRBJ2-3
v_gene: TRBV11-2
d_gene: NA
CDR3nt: TGTGCCAGCAGCCCGACTTATCAGGGGACAGATACGCAGTATTTT
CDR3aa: CASSPTYQGTDTQYF

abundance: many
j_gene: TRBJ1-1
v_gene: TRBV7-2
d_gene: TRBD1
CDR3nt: TGTGCCAGCAGCTGGGACAGGGGAGGAACTGAAGCTTTCTTT
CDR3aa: CASSWDRGGTEAFF

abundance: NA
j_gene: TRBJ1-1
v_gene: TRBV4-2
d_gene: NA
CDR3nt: TGTGCCAGCAGCCAAGACGGGGCCAGCGACGCCGTGGCTGAAGCTTTCTTT
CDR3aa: CASSQDGASDAVAEAFF

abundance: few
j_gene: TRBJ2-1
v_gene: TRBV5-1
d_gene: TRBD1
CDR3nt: TGCGCCAGCAGCTTGGTAGGGGACAGGGTCAATGAGCAGTTCTTC
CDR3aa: CASSLVGDRVNEQFF

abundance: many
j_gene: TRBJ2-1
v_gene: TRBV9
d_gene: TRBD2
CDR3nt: TGTGCCAGCAGCCCCTCCGGGGTAGCGGGCTACAATGAGCAGTTCTTC
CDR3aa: CASSPSGVAGYNEQFF

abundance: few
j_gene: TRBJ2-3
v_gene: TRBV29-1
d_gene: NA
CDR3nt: TGCAGCGTTGAAGAGGATACGCAGTATTTT
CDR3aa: CSVEEDTQYF

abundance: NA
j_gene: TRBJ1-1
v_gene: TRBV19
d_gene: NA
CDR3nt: TGTGCCAGTAGTACCGCCCGGGTCGGGAACACTGAAGCTTTCTTT
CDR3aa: CASSTARVGNTEAFF

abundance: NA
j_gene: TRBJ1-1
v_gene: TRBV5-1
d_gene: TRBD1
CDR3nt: TGCGCCAGCAGCCCTGACAGGGGGCAACTAAACACTGAAGCTTTCTTT
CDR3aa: CASSPDRGQLNTEAFF

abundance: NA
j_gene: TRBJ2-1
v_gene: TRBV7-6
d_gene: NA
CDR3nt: TGTGCCAGCAGCCGGTTTGACAACTCTTACAATGAGCAGTTCTTC
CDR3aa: CASSRFDNSYNEQFF

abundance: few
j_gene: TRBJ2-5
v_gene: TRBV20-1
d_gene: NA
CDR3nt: TGCAGTGCTAAGGGTGGGCTGATCCAAGAGACCCAGTACTTC
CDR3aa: CSAKGGLIQETQYF

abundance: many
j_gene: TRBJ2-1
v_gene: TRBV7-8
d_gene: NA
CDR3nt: TGTGCCAGCAGCTACAGCGGGTACCACAATGAGCAGTTCTTC
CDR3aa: CASSYSGYHNEQFF

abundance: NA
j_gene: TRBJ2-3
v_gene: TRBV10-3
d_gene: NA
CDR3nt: TGTGCCATCAGTGGTACGCTCGCAGATACGCAGTATTTT
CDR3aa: CAISGTLADTQYF

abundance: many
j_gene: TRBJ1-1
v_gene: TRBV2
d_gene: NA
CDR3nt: TGTGCCAGCAGTGAGTCCCTTCTAGCTTTCTTT
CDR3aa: CASSESLLAFF

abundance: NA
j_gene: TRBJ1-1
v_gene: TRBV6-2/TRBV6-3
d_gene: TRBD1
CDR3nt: TGTGCCAGCAGTTACTCGGTAACAGGGGGGAGTTTCACTGAAGCTTTCTTT
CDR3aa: CASSYSVTGGSFTEAFF

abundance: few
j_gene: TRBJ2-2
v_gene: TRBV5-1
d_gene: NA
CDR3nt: TGCGCCAGCAGCTTGGACTTCGGGGAGCTGTTTTTT
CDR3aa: CASSLDFGELFF

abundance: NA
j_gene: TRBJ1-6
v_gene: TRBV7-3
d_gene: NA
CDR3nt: TGTGCCATCAGCTTAACCGGGACCACTGGAGGGGCCTATAATTCACCCCTCCACTTT
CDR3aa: CAISLTGTTGGAYNSPLHF

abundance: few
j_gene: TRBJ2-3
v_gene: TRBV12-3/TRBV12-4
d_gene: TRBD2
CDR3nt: TGTGCCAGCAGCGGGGGGGAACAGGGCACAACGCAGTATTTT
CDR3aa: CASSGGEQGTTQYF

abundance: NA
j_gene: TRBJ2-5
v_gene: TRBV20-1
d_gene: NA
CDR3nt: TGCAGTGCTAGAGATCGCAGGGAGCAAGAGACCCAGTACTTC
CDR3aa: CSARDRREQETQYF

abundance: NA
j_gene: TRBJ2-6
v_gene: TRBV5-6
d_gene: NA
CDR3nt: TGTGCCAGCGTTCTCCACTCTGGGGCCAACGTCCTGACTTTC
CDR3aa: CASVLHSGANVLTF

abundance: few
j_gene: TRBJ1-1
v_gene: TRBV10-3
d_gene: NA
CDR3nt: TGTGCCATCTTGTCAGACCCCAACACTGAAGCTTTCTTT
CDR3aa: CAILSDPNTEAFF

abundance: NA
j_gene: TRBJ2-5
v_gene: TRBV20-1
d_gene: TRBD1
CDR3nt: TGCAGTGCTAGAGGCCAACCGGGCAGGGGGCAAGAGACCCAGTACTTC
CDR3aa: CSARGQPGRGQETQYF

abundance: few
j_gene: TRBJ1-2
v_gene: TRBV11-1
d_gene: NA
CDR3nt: TGTGCCAGCAGCTTAGGGTGGCAGGACTATGGCTACACCTTC
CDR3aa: CASSLGWQDYGYTF

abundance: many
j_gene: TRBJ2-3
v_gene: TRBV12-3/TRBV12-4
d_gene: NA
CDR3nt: TGTGCCAGCAGTCGAAGAGATACGCAGTATTTT
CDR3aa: CASSRRDTQYF